The sample holds one count of the clone carrying this T cell receptor beta chain. Measured with immunoSEQ multiplex PCR; TCRdb has only the in-frame clones, and not every one. The sample lists over 25,000 clones, approximately 88% occurring once. Germline CDR1 reads SGDLS; CDR2 reads YYNGEE. The ends were cut back, 3 bases at V and 7 bases at J, with 14 bases in the middle. The CDR3 has 15 residues. These data belong to a study of T cells in localized non-small cell lung cancer. J is TRBJ1-6 and V is TRBV9; a possible D gene is TRBD1 (6 bases). Sequenced material: peripheral blood, taken before any cancer treatment. The source of this sequence is a male donor aged 60 or over with stage I lung adenocarcinoma. The CDR3, as DNA: TGTGCCAGCAGCGGGGACGGGACAAGCAATTCACCCCTCCACTTT. Its translation: CASSGDGTSNSPLHF.